This T cell receptor beta chain derives from a study of T cell changes during pregnancy in multiple sclerosis. With V trimmed by 5 bases and J by 1 base, 5 bases remained unmatched. The germline CDR1 and CDR2 sequences are LNHDA and SQIVND (reference sequence). The CDR3 runs to 15 residues. Profiled with immunoSEQ multiplex PCR; TCRdb holds only in-frame clones, not every one. The table has around 99,000 clones, about 90% seen once. The clonotype originates from a female donor in good health, enrolled as a control in a pregnancy study. This specimen was peripheral blood, taken in the third trimester of pregnancy. The J gene is TRBJ2-5, the V gene TRBV19; TRBD2 matches at 9 bases. The CDR3: CASSPSGGRQETQYF. The CDR3 coding sequence is TGTGCCAGTAGTCCAAGCGGGGGGCGCCAAGAGACCCAGTACTTC.